The clone carrying this TCR beta chain has a single count. Additional DNA sequences in this sample encode the identical CDR3. The data originate from a study of blood T cell repertoires in COVID-19. Study details: PBMCs, B-cell-depleted T cells, or T cells were the source of the cDNA or gDNA that made up the material.

The study recruited people aged roughly 18 to 100 years across some 23 US areas. Participant-reported clinical history was the basis for cohort assignment. Looked up from germline, CDR1 is GTSNPN and CDR2 is SVGIG (reference sequence). Trimming at V came to 2 bases and at J to 5 bases, leaving 3 bases not matched to a gene. This CDR3 has 13 amino acids. Assay used: immunoSEQ multiplex PCR; TCRdb lists only in-frame clones, some missing. The data hold some 270,000 clones, with 85% to 90% observed a single time. Sequencing was performed on PBMCs or T cells enriched from blood (not recorded which). The source is a woman aged 25 to 39 with acute COVID-19. The chain links TRBV30 to TRBJ1-5; TRBD1 agrees at 7 bases. This CDR3 is CAWSPQGDQPQHF. The CDR3 nucleotides are TGTGCCTGGAGTCCTCAGGGGGATCAGCCCCAGCATTTT.